The entry below describes one TCR beta chain. This sample is drawn from a study of blood T cell dynamics during melanoma immunotherapy. Study information: Patients with metastatic melanoma got pembrolizumab or nivolumab-ipilimumab as first-line care.

Method: immunoSEQ multiplex PCR; TCRdb's copy keeps in-frame clones and lacks some. The top ten clones hold roughly 1.1% of a sample with approximately 23,000 clones, roughly 89% of them seen once. The sample's time point: pre-treatment baseline. Blood was drawn before treatment and at week 3 after checkpoint blockade. No patient had earlier systemic cancer treatment, concurrent immunosuppressants, or another active cancer. The germline gives CDR1 SGHAT, CDR2 FQNNGV. The CDR3 is 11 amino acids. V lost 6 bases, J lost 11 bases, and 13 bases lay in between. This clonotype originated in a human donor with melanoma. The sample in question was blood, obtained from a patient treated with checkpoint blockade. The gene calls are TRBV11-2 and TRBJ1-1; D remains ambiguous. The CDR3 DNA follows: TGTGCCAGCAGGATGGGATTCGTGGCTTTCTTT. Encoded protein: CASRMGFVAFF.